A selection of T cell receptor beta chains follows, all from one sample in a study of T cells after yellow fever vaccination. TCRdb reprocessed the 5' RACE reads via MiXCR and lists one record per CDR3 protein. The data contain approximately 610,000 distinct CDR3 sequences, around 16% of them singletons. The specimen comprised PBMCs, sampled about 5 days after the first yellow fever vaccination. These receptors all stem from a man aged 18-30 years who received the YFV17D yellow fever vaccine. Both conserved end residues are part of each CDR3. The D gene is left open where the match is weak. Rows may omit the clone size; those that give it use once, few, many or a size class.

cdr3_length: 14
d_call: TRBD2
v_call: TRBV5-4
clone_size: few
j_call: TRBJ2-5
cdr3_nt: TGTGCCAGCAGCTACAGCGGGGCCCAAGAGACCCAGTACTTC
cdr3_aa: CASSYSGAQETQYF

cdr3_length: 16
d_call: -
v_call: TRBV7-8
clone_size: few
j_call: TRBJ2-3
cdr3_nt: TGTGCCAGCAGCTTAGAAGGGGACCCGCTGGCAGATACGCAGTATTTT
cdr3_aa: CASSLEGDPLADTQYF

cdr3_length: 18
d_call: TRBD2
v_call: TRBV7-3
clone_size: few
j_call: TRBJ2-5
cdr3_nt: TGTGCCAGCAGCTTAATGGGTTCTTATGGGGGGGGCCAAGAGACCCAGTACTTC
cdr3_aa: CASSLMGSYGGGQETQYF

cdr3_length: 14
d_call: -
v_call: TRBV29-1
clone_size: few
j_call: TRBJ2-4
cdr3_nt: TGCAGCGCCTCAGACGGGGGCTGGGGGAACATTCAGTACTTC
cdr3_aa: CSASDGGWGNIQYF

cdr3_length: 13
d_call: -
v_call: TRBV5-4
clone_size: -
j_call: TRBJ1-2
cdr3_nt: TGTGCCAGCAGCTTGTCGAGGGGCGCGGGCTACACCTTC
cdr3_aa: CASSLSRGAGYTF

cdr3_length: 14
d_call: TRBD2
v_call: TRBV19
clone_size: -
j_call: TRBJ2-7
cdr3_nt: TGTGCCAGTAGTATTACTAGCGGGGCCTACGAGCAGTACTTC
cdr3_aa: CASSITSGAYEQYF

cdr3_length: 13
d_call: -
v_call: TRBV11-2
clone_size: few
j_call: TRBJ2-3
cdr3_nt: TGTGCCAGCAGCCTTGGACAGATGGATACGCAGTATTTT
cdr3_aa: CASSLGQMDTQYF

cdr3_length: 17
d_call: -
v_call: TRBV18
clone_size: few
j_call: TRBJ2-3
cdr3_nt: TGTGCCAGCTCACCATACGAGGGCCTACTCGGCACAGATACGCAGTATTTT
cdr3_aa: CASSPYEGLLGTDTQYF

cdr3_length: 15
d_call: TRBD1
v_call: TRBV7-2
clone_size: few
j_call: TRBJ1-2
cdr3_nt: TGTGCCAGCAGCCCCGTGACAGGGGGTAACTATGGCTACACCTTC
cdr3_aa: CASSPVTGGNYGYTF

cdr3_length: 13
d_call: TRBD2
v_call: TRBV20-1
clone_size: -
j_call: TRBJ2-1
cdr3_nt: TGCAGTGCTCCCCGACTAGCGGGGGGGGAGCAGTTCTTC
cdr3_aa: CSAPRLAGGEQFF

cdr3_length: 15
d_call: -
v_call: TRBV27
clone_size: few
j_call: TRBJ2-5
cdr3_nt: TGTGCCAGCAGTCCCTGGGACGGACCTCAAGAGACCCAGTACTTC
cdr3_aa: CASSPWDGPQETQYF

cdr3_length: 14
d_call: -
v_call: TRBV7-9
clone_size: few
j_call: TRBJ1-4
cdr3_nt: TGTGCCAGCAGCTTCAGTGCAACTAATGAAAAACTGTTTTTT
cdr3_aa: CASSFSATNEKLFF

cdr3_length: 17
d_call: TRBD2
v_call: TRBV4-3
clone_size: -
j_call: TRBJ2-3
cdr3_nt: TGCGCCAGCAGCCAAGTCGGGGGGGGCGCTTTCCGAGATACGCAGTATTTT
cdr3_aa: CASSQVGGGAFRDTQYF

cdr3_length: 19
d_call: -
v_call: TRBV9
clone_size: -
j_call: TRBJ2-6
cdr3_nt: TGTGCCAGCAGCTTCCAGTTTGGGCTATTGAACTCTGGGGCCAACGTCCTGACTTTC
cdr3_aa: CASSFQFGLLNSGANVLTF

cdr3_length: 14
d_call: TRBD2
v_call: TRBV29-1
clone_size: few
j_call: TRBJ2-5
cdr3_nt: TGCAGCGTTCAGCGGGGGGGGATGTCGGAGACCCAGTACTTC
cdr3_aa: CSVQRGGMSETQYF

cdr3_length: 14
d_call: -
v_call: TRBV9
clone_size: few
j_call: TRBJ2-5
cdr3_nt: TGTGCCAGCAGCGCTAGGGTGTTTGGGGAGACCCAGTACTTC
cdr3_aa: CASSARVFGETQYF

cdr3_length: 13
d_call: -
v_call: TRBV19
clone_size: -
j_call: TRBJ2-7
cdr3_nt: TGTGCCAGTAGCCCACGGACAAACTACGAGCAGTACTTC
cdr3_aa: CASSPRTNYEQYF

cdr3_length: 13
d_call: -
v_call: TRBV20-1
clone_size: few
j_call: TRBJ1-2
cdr3_nt: TGCAGTGCTAGCGGACACATAAGAGATGGCTACACCTTC
cdr3_aa: CSASGHIRDGYTF

cdr3_length: 15
d_call: -
v_call: TRBV7-8
clone_size: few
j_call: TRBJ2-3
cdr3_nt: TGTGCCAGCAGCCCACTCGTCGCCGCCACAGATACGCAGTATTTT
cdr3_aa: CASSPLVAATDTQYF

cdr3_length: 18
d_call: TRBD2
v_call: TRBV6-1
clone_size: many
j_call: TRBJ2-3
cdr3_nt: TGTGCCAGCAGCCGTCCTAGCGGGGGGGTTCCCCAGTCAGATACGCAGTATTTT
cdr3_aa: CASSRPSGGVPQSDTQYF

cdr3_length: 16
d_call: TRBD1
v_call: TRBV5-1
clone_size: many
j_call: TRBJ2-1
cdr3_nt: TGCGCCAGCAGCACGACAGGGGGGAGCTCCTACAATGAGCAGTTCTTC
cdr3_aa: CASSTTGGSSYNEQFF

cdr3_length: 13
d_call: -
v_call: TRBV27
clone_size: -
j_call: TRBJ2-4
cdr3_nt: TGTGCCAGCAGTTTACTTGGCAAAAACATTCAGTACTTC
cdr3_aa: CASSLLGKNIQYF

cdr3_length: 14
d_call: -
v_call: TRBV5-5
clone_size: -
j_call: TRBJ2-5
cdr3_nt: TGTGCCAGCAGCTTGGACGTTCTGTGGGAGACCCAGTACTTC
cdr3_aa: CASSLDVLWETQYF

cdr3_length: 22
d_call: -
v_call: TRBV7-2
clone_size: few
j_call: TRBJ1-4
cdr3_nt: TGTGCCAGCAGCTACGGACGTCTGCGGGGCGCCTCGACGAATGCAACTAATGAAAAACTGTTTTTT
cdr3_aa: CASSYGRLRGASTNATNEKLFF

cdr3_length: 12
d_call: -
v_call: TRBV29-1
clone_size: few
j_call: TRBJ1-1
cdr3_nt: TGCAGCGTCCGAAGTTCGAACACTGAAGCTTTCTTT
cdr3_aa: CSVRSSNTEAFF

cdr3_length: 14
d_call: -
v_call: TRBV6-1
clone_size: -
j_call: TRBJ2-5
cdr3_nt: TGTGCCAGCAGCCAAGGGACGTCGAGGCAGACCCAGTACTTC
cdr3_aa: CASSQGTSRQTQYF

cdr3_length: 15
d_call: -
v_call: TRBV28
clone_size: many
j_call: TRBJ2-6
cdr3_nt: TGTGCCAGCAGTTTGCAGGGGAGTGGGGCCAACGTCCTGACTTTC
cdr3_aa: CASSLQGSGANVLTF

cdr3_length: 16
d_call: TRBD1
v_call: TRBV7-9
clone_size: -
j_call: TRBJ2-1
cdr3_nt: TGTGCCAGCAGCTTCAGACAGGGGGCGGCTAGGGATGAGCAGTTCTTC
cdr3_aa: CASSFRQGAARDEQFF

cdr3_length: 15
d_call: -
v_call: TRBV20-1
clone_size: -
j_call: TRBJ1-5
cdr3_nt: TGCAGTGCTGGCCGGGGAGGGACAACCGATCAGCCCCAGCATTTT
cdr3_aa: CSAGRGGTTDQPQHF

cdr3_length: 16
d_call: TRBD2
v_call: TRBV7-3
clone_size: -
j_call: TRBJ2-2
cdr3_nt: TGTGCCAGCAGCCCCACTCTAGCGGCGAACACCGGGGAGCTGTTTTTT
cdr3_aa: CASSPTLAANTGELFF

cdr3_length: 13
d_call: TRBD1
v_call: TRBV3-1
clone_size: -
j_call: TRBJ2-7
cdr3_nt: TGTGCCAGCAGCCCCCGGGACAGTTCCGAGCAGTACTTC
cdr3_aa: CASSPRDSSEQYF

cdr3_length: 15
d_call: -
v_call: TRBV10-2
clone_size: few
j_call: TRBJ2-5
cdr3_nt: TGCGCCAGCACAGGATTTGGGACTGGCCAAGAGACCCAGTACTTC
cdr3_aa: CASTGFGTGQETQYF

cdr3_length: 15
d_call: TRBD1
v_call: TRBV20-1
clone_size: -
j_call: TRBJ2-4
cdr3_nt: TGCAGTGCTATTCCGGGACAGGGGGGCCAAAACATTCAGTACTTC
cdr3_aa: CSAIPGQGGQNIQYF

cdr3_length: 15
d_call: -
v_call: TRBV5-5
clone_size: -
j_call: TRBJ2-3
cdr3_nt: TGTGCCAGCAGGGCCCGGGACGGAAGGACAGATACGCAGTATTTT
cdr3_aa: CASRARDGRTDTQYF

cdr3_length: 15
d_call: TRBD1
v_call: TRBV6-1
clone_size: -
j_call: TRBJ2-3
cdr3_nt: TGTGCCAGCAGTGCCGAGACAGGGGGCACAGATACGCAGTATTTT
cdr3_aa: CASSAETGGTDTQYF

cdr3_length: 15
d_call: -
v_call: TRBV7-9
clone_size: few
j_call: TRBJ2-3
cdr3_nt: TGTGCCAGCAGCTTAGCGCTGGGTGACGCAGATACGCAGTATTTT
cdr3_aa: CASSLALGDADTQYF

cdr3_length: 14
d_call: -
v_call: TRBV3-1
clone_size: -
j_call: TRBJ2-5
cdr3_nt: TGTGCCAGCAGGGCGAGCGGATACCAAGAGACCCAGTACTTC
cdr3_aa: CASRASGYQETQYF

cdr3_length: 15
d_call: -
v_call: TRBV4-1
clone_size: few
j_call: TRBJ1-1
cdr3_nt: TGCGCCAGCAGCCAAATCACAGGTGGATGGACTGAAGCTTTCTTT
cdr3_aa: CASSQITGGWTEAFF

cdr3_length: 13
d_call: -
v_call: TRBV20-1
clone_size: many
j_call: TRBJ2-3
cdr3_nt: TGCAGTGCTAGAGATGTTGCTGGGGGTACGCAGTATTTT
cdr3_aa: CSARDVAGGTQYF

cdr3_length: 16
d_call: -
v_call: TRBV3-1
clone_size: few
j_call: TRBJ1-1
cdr3_nt: TGTGCCAGCAGCCAAGATAAAGTTAGGGCGAACACTGAAGCTTTCTTT
cdr3_aa: CASSQDKVRANTEAFF

cdr3_length: 14
d_call: -
v_call: TRBV9
clone_size: -
j_call: TRBJ1-6
cdr3_nt: TGTGCCAGCAGCCTATACAGTATGCGCTCACCCCTCCACTTT
cdr3_aa: CASSLYSMRSPLHF

cdr3_length: 16
d_call: TRBD2
v_call: TRBV5-6
clone_size: -
j_call: TRBJ2-1
cdr3_nt: TGTGCCAGCAGCTTGCTACTAGCGGGGGGGAAGAATGAGCAGTTCTTC
cdr3_aa: CASSLLLAGGKNEQFF

cdr3_length: 15
d_call: -
v_call: TRBV6-2/TRBV6-3
clone_size: -
j_call: TRBJ2-1
cdr3_nt: TGTGCCAGCAGTCCCGCCCTAGGGTCGCCCAATGAGCAGTTCTTC
cdr3_aa: CASSPALGSPNEQFF

cdr3_length: 12
d_call: -
v_call: TRBV30
clone_size: -
j_call: TRBJ2-5
cdr3_nt: TGTGCCTGGAGTAGACGCCTGGAGACCCAGTACTTC
cdr3_aa: CAWSRRLETQYF

cdr3_length: 16
d_call: -
v_call: TRBV6-1
clone_size: few
j_call: TRBJ2-5
cdr3_nt: TGTGCCAGCAGTGTTAGGGGACCGCAACCCCAAGAGACCCAGTACTTC
cdr3_aa: CASSVRGPQPQETQYF

cdr3_length: 15
d_call: TRBD2
v_call: TRBV5-1
clone_size: few
j_call: TRBJ2-1
cdr3_nt: TGCGCCAGCAGCCCGCCTAGCGGGGCCGACAATGAGCAGTTCTTC
cdr3_aa: CASSPPSGADNEQFF

cdr3_length: 14
d_call: -
v_call: TRBV5-1
clone_size: few
j_call: TRBJ2-3
cdr3_nt: TGCGCCAGCAGCAGTGAACCGGCCCCAGATACGCAGTATTTT
cdr3_aa: CASSSEPAPDTQYF

cdr3_length: 14
d_call: TRBD2
v_call: TRBV20-1
clone_size: -
j_call: TRBJ2-3
cdr3_nt: TGCAGTGCTAGGGCTAGCGGGGGCACAGATACGCAGTATTTT
cdr3_aa: CSARASGGTDTQYF

cdr3_length: 12
d_call: -
v_call: TRBV20-1
clone_size: few
j_call: TRBJ2-1
cdr3_nt: TGCAGTGCTAGACGGGCCTACAATGAGCAGTTCTTC
cdr3_aa: CSARRAYNEQFF

cdr3_length: 12
d_call: -
v_call: TRBV12-3/TRBV12-4
clone_size: few
j_call: TRBJ1-1
cdr3_nt: TGTGCCAGCAGTTTGATCGGGACTCCACCTTTCTTT
cdr3_aa: CASSLIGTPPFF

cdr3_length: 14
d_call: TRBD1
v_call: TRBV5-1
clone_size: -
j_call: TRBJ1-1
cdr3_nt: TGCGCCAGCAAAGGACAGGGGGCGGACACTGAAGCTTTCTTT
cdr3_aa: CASKGQGADTEAFF

cdr3_length: 11
d_call: -
v_call: TRBV6-2/TRBV6-3
clone_size: many
j_call: TRBJ2-1
cdr3_nt: TGTGCCAGCAGTTATCCCCATGAGCAGTTCTTC
cdr3_aa: CASSYPHEQFF

cdr3_length: 15
d_call: TRBD1
v_call: TRBV28
clone_size: few
j_call: TRBJ2-1
cdr3_nt: TGTGCCAGCAGACATTGGGACAGACCATACAATGAGCAGTTCTTC
cdr3_aa: CASRHWDRPYNEQFF

cdr3_length: 15
d_call: -
v_call: TRBV12-3/TRBV12-4
clone_size: few
j_call: TRBJ2-1
cdr3_nt: TGTGCCAGCAGTTTCGTGCTTCCCTCCTACAATGAGCAGTTCTTC
cdr3_aa: CASSFVLPSYNEQFF

cdr3_length: 14
d_call: TRBD1
v_call: TRBV7-9
clone_size: few
j_call: TRBJ1-2
cdr3_nt: TGTGCCAGCAGCTCGTACGGGACAGACTATGGCTACACCTTC
cdr3_aa: CASSSYGTDYGYTF

cdr3_length: 15
d_call: TRBD2
v_call: TRBV7-2
clone_size: -
j_call: TRBJ2-1
cdr3_nt: TGTGCCAGCACCGTGAGCGGGGGGGCCTACAATGAGCAGTTCTTC
cdr3_aa: CASTVSGGAYNEQFF

cdr3_length: 15
d_call: -
v_call: TRBV11-2
clone_size: -
j_call: TRBJ2-1
cdr3_nt: TGTGCCAGCAGCGCGGGACCGGGAATCTACAATGAGCAGTTCTTC
cdr3_aa: CASSAGPGIYNEQFF

cdr3_length: 14
d_call: -
v_call: TRBV7-8
clone_size: few
j_call: TRBJ1-1
cdr3_nt: TGTGCCAGCAGCTCAGGGAACAGGAACACTGAAGCTTTCTTT
cdr3_aa: CASSSGNRNTEAFF